The rows below give T cell receptor beta chains drawn from one sample of a study of regulatory T cells in long-lasting Graves disease. TCRdb reprocessed the multiplex PCR reads with MiXCR, giving one entry per CDR3 protein. The sample has 450,000 or so distinct CDR3 sequences, 20% to 25% seen once. The starting material was peripheral blood mononuclear cells (PBMCs), obtained when the disease was refractory, from a patient treated with antithyroid drugs. The receptors stem from a female donor with Graves disease. The CDR3 runs from the conserved cysteine through the conserved F or W. A D gene is named only where the DNA matches it firmly. Clone size is given for some rows only: seen once, a few or many times, or a class if the clone is expanded.

>TRBJ1-3|TRBD1|TRBV2|many
TGTGCCAGCAATCGGGACAGAGGAAGCACCATATATTTT
CASNRDRGSTIYF
>TRBJ1-3|TRBD1|TRBV10-3|few
TGTGCCATCATCCCCGGGACAGACGACACCATATATTTT
CAIIPGTDDTIYF
>TRBJ1-1|.|TRBV6-1|many
TGTGCCAGCACCCTGGGCCGTTCGAACACTGAAGCTTTCTTT
CASTLGRSNTEAFF
>TRBJ1-3|.|TRBV19|.
TGTGCCAGTAGCCAGGTCGTCTCTGGAAACACCATATATTTT
CASSQVVSGNTIYF
>TRBJ2-7|TRBD2|TRBV28|many
TGTGCCAGCAGTTTATTGGCGGGGGGCGTGTGGGAGCAGTACTTC
CASSLLAGGVWEQYF
>TRBJ1-2|.|TRBV29-1|many
TGCAGCGTTGGCGGGGGCCTCTATGGCTACACCTTC
CSVGGGLYGYTF
>TRBJ1-6|.|TRBV7-9|.
TGTGCCAGCAGCTTAGAACCTAATTCACCCCTCCACTTT
CASSLEPNSPLHF
>TRBJ2-7|TRBD1|TRBV4-1|.
TGCGCCAGCAGCCAGGGGACAGGAGCTGACTACGAGCAGTACTTC
CASSQGTGADYEQYF
>TRBJ2-4|.|TRBV5-1|.
TGCGCCAGCAGCCGTGACAAGCCCAAAAACATTCAGTACTTC
CASSRDKPKNIQYF
>TRBJ2-7|.|TRBV28|many
TGTGCCAGCAGTCCCCTGGGGAACGAGCAGTACTTC
CASSPLGNEQYF
>TRBJ1-1|.|TRBV7-9|many
TGTGCCAGCAGCTTAGCGCACCTGGTCATGAACACTGAAGCTTTCTTT
CASSLAHLVMNTEAFF
>TRBJ2-7|TRBD1|TRBV12-3/TRBV12-4|many
TGTGCCAGCAGTTCCTCCGGGACAGTCTCCTACGAGCAGTACTTC
CASSSSGTVSYEQYF
>TRBJ2-2|TRBD1|TRBV6-2/TRBV6-3|many
TGTGCCAGCAGGTCAGGGGGCGGTACCGGGGAGCTGTTTTTT
CASRSGGGTGELFF
>TRBJ1-1|.|TRBV28|many
TGTGCCAGCAGTTTATACCGGGACCAAGCTTTCTTT
CASSLYRDQAFF
>TRBJ2-5|.|TRBV20-1|few
TGCAGTGCTCAGGGAGGTGGCCAAGAGACCCAGTACTTC
CSAQGGGQETQYF
>TRBJ1-4|.|TRBV24-1|many
TGTGCCACCAGTGATTACGAAAAACTGTTTTTT
CATSDYEKLFF
>TRBJ2-7|TRBD1|TRBV20-1|.
TGCAGTGCGGGGGACAGGGGATGGGAGCAGTACTTC
CSAGDRGWEQYF
>TRBJ2-1|.|TRBV27|.
TGTGCCAGCAGACCGGTAAACAGGGTGGGTGAGCAGTTCTTC
CASRPVNRVGEQFF
>TRBJ1-1|.|TRBV19|few
TGTGCCAGCCGCGAGGAGCTTATGATGAACACTGAAGCTTTCTTT
CASREELMMNTEAFF
>TRBJ2-5|TRBD2|TRBV3-1|many
TGTGCCAGCAGCCAACTAGGACGGACTAGCGGGAGGGCAGAGACCCAGTACTTC
CASSQLGRTSGRAETQYF
>TRBJ1-1|.|TRBV6-1|few
TGTGCCAGCAGGAGTTTTGGACCTGAAGCTTTCTTT
CASRSFGPEAFF
>TRBJ2-7|.|TRBV7-3|few
TGTGCCACAGCCTTTAGTGCCCTTAACGAGCAGTACTTC
CATAFSALNEQYF
>TRBJ2-3|TRBD2|TRBV11-2|few
TGTGCCAGCAGCTTACTAGCGGGAGGAGGTGGGGATACGCAGTATTTT
CASSLLAGGGGDTQYF
>TRBJ2-2|.|TRBV27|.
TGTGCCAGCAGTTTATCTGCCCCTACCGGGACCGCTCCGATTTTGAACACCGGGGAGCTGTTTTTT
CASSLSAPTGTAPILNTGELFF
>TRBJ2-7|.|TRBV20-1|many
TGCAGTGCTAGACCAGGGGTCGGCTACGAGCAGTACTTC
CSARPGVGYEQYF
>TRBJ2-5|TRBD1|TRBV30|.
TGTGCCTGGGGCGGACAGGGGGCTCAAGAGACCCAGTACTTC
CAWGGQGAQETQYF
>TRBJ2-5|TRBD2|TRBV28|few
TGTGCCAGCAGTTTATTCATAGCGGGAGTCAGTGAGGAGACCCAGTACTTC
CASSLFIAGVSEETQYF
>TRBJ1-5|.|TRBV5-6|.
TGTGCCAGTAGCCCTGGTGGTCGGGGGCAGCCCCAGCATTTT
CASSPGGRGQPQHF
>TRBJ2-7|.|TRBV5-4|.
TGTGCCAGCAGCCACGGGACTCCCTACGAGCAGTACTTC
CASSHGTPYEQYF
>TRBJ1-5|.|TRBV3-1|many
TGTGCCAGCAGCACGGGGACCATCAATCAGCCCCAGCATTTT
CASSTGTINQPQHF
>TRBJ1-1|TRBD1|TRBV12-3/TRBV12-4|few
TGTGCCAGCAGTCCACAGGGGTTTGGGGACACTGAAGCTTTCTTT
CASSPQGFGDTEAFF
>TRBJ2-1|.|TRBV27|.
TGTGCCAGCAGTCTGGGACTCGACAATGAGCAGTTCTTC
CASSLGLDNEQFF
>TRBJ2-3|TRBD1|TRBV7-3|few
TGTGCCAGCAGCTTGGGACAGGGGGCAGATACGCAGTATTTT
CASSLGQGADTQYF
>TRBJ2-5|.|TRBV28|once
TGTGCCAGCAGTACCTGGACCGAAGAGACCCAGTACTTC
CASSTWTEETQYF
>TRBJ2-2|TRBD2|TRBV28|few
TGTGCCAGCACCCCCGGGACTAGAGACACCGGGGAGCTGTTTTTT
CASTPGTRDTGELFF
>TRBJ1-1|.|TRBV24-1|.
TGTGCCACCAGTGATGTCGGGACTGAAGCTTTCTTT
CATSDVGTEAFF
>TRBJ2-5|.|TRBV28|many
TGTGCCAGCAGGGGTCGGGGGAAGGAGACCCAGTACTTC
CASRGRGKETQYF
>TRBJ1-1|.|TRBV25-1|.
TGTGCCAGCAGTGTGGGGCCTGATGCTTTCTTT
CASSVGPDAFF
>TRBJ1-2|.|TRBV30|many
TGTGCCTGGAAATGGGGCTATGGCTACACCTTC
CAWKWGYGYTF
>TRBJ2-2|.|TRBV28|few
TGTGCCAGCGCTTCCGCAGGCCAGGTGGGCACCGGGGAGCTGTTTTTT
CASASAGQVGTGELFF
>TRBJ1-2|.|TRBV2|many
TGTGCCAGCAGATATGGTCGAGCTCCTCTTAACTATGGCTACACCTTC
CASRYGRAPLNYGYTF